Following are 3 T cell receptor beta chains from one sample sequenced in a study of blood T cell dynamics during melanoma immunotherapy. Time point noted: pre-treatment baseline. Repertoires were generated with immunoSEQ multiplex PCR, while TCRdb's copy carries only in-frame clones and drops some. The sample has approximately 6,900 clones, about 86% seen once; the top ten hold 16%. The sequencing used blood, collected from a patient treated with checkpoint blockade. These receptors were obtained from a human donor with melanoma.

This clone was seen a single time. The rearrangement joins TRBV28 to TRBJ1-1; D gene ambiguous. The CDR3 length is 12 residues. V lost 6 bases, J lost 10 bases, and 15 bases lay in between. Per the germline V gene, CDR1 is MDHEN and CDR2 is SYDVKM. CDR3 in DNA: TGTGCCAGCAGACGAGTCCTCCGGGGAGCTTTCTTT. It yields the protein CASRRVLRGAFF.

J is TRBJ1-5 and V is TRBV19; D not resolved. The CDR3 length is 11 residues. V was clipped by 4 bases and J by 2 bases, with 0 bases between them. Germline lookup yields CDR1 LNHDA and CDR2 SQIVND (reference sequence). CDR3 loop: CASSSNQPQHF. The CDR3 DNA sequence: TGTGCCAGTAGTAGCAATCAGCCCCAGCATTTT.

The rearrangement uses TRBV5-1 and TRBJ2-1; the match to TRBD2 covers 9 bases. The CDR3 runs 16 residues. CDR1 SGHRS and CDR2 YFSETQ come from the germline V gene. V lost 4 bases, J lost 6 bases, and 11 bases stayed unmatched. Written as DNA, the CDR3 is TGCGCCAGCAGCCCCATGCCGGGACTAGCATCCAATGAGCAGTTCTTC. Its translation is CASSPMPGLASNEQFF.